What follows are 22 T cell receptor beta chains derived from one specimen sequenced in a study of shared clonotypes between healthy human individuals. The protocol was immunoSEQ multiplex PCR, while the TCRdb copy is restricted to in-frame clones and leaves out a portion. This sample yields some 500,000 clones, of which about 96% are seen a single time; approximately 0.067% belongs to the top ten. The sample comprised naive CD4+ T cells sorted from blood. The subset is: CD45RA+ positively selected. These receptors were taken from a woman aged 30 to 39 in good health.

The rearrangement uses TRBV9 and TRBJ1-2; possibly TRBD1 for D (5 bases). The germline V and J ends were trimmed by 4 bases and 3 bases, with 10 bases remaining between them. The CDR3 runs to 13 residues. Germline CDR1 SGDLS, CDR2 YYNGEE. The CDR3: CASSLGADYGYTF. CDR3 DNA: TGTGCCAGCAGCTTAGGGGCAGACTATGGCTACACCTTC. The full variable domain, with the rest looked up from reference TRBV9 and TRBJ1-2, is DSGVTQTPKHLITATGQRVTLRCSPRSGDLSVYWYQQSLDQGLQFLIQYYNGEERAKGNILERFSAQQFPDLHSELNLSSLELGDSALYFCASSLGADYGYTFGSGTRLTVV.

This sequence joins TRBV29-1 and TRBJ2-5; D might be TRBD1 (5 bases). The J call is in doubt because the DNA end fits TRBJ2-7 better. CDR1 and CDR2 (germline): SQVTM, ANQGSEA. The CDR3 sequence is 15 residues long. The CDR3 sequence is CSVTPQGSFPYEQYF. The CDR3 nucleotides read TGCAGCGTGACCCCCCAGGGTTCCTTTCCCTACGAGCAGTACTTC.

The chain uses TRBV19 and TRBJ2-2, with 9 bases identical to TRBD2. The CDR3 contains 17 residues. Looked up from germline, CDR1 is LNHDA and CDR2 is SQIVND (reference sequence). The ends lost 3 bases at V and 7 bases at J; junction bases unmatched: 12. CDR3 protein: CASSIESISGSGGELFF. The DNA of the CDR3 is TGTGCCAGTAGTATTGAATCTATTAGCGGGAGTGGCGGGGAGCTGTTTTTT.

The chain couples TRBV6-1 to TRBJ1-3; a weak D match, TRBD1 (5 bases). The germline gives CDR1 MNHNS, CDR2 SASEGT. The CDR3 is 14 residues long. V lost 7 bases, J lost 2 bases, and 12 bases lay in between. CDR3 DNA sequence: TGTGCCAGCAAGGAGCCAGGGACTGGAAACACCATATATTTT. Translating it yields CASKEPGTGNTIYF.

The J gene is TRBJ1-4, the V gene TRBV6-5; a weak D match, TRBD1 (5 bases). The germline CDR1 and CDR2 sequences are MNHEY and SVGAGI. V lost 4 bases to trimming and J lost 2 bases, with 11 bases between them. This CDR3 spans 15 amino acids. The CDR3 DNA reads TGTGCCAGCAGTTCAGACCGACAGACTAATGAAAAACTGTTTTTT. Translating gives CASSSDRQTNEKLFF.

The V call is TRBV5-1, the J call TRBJ2-7; the D is unclear. Germline V CDR1 and CDR2: SGHRS, YFSETQ. This CDR3 is built from 12 residues. Trimming took off 4 bases at V and 0 bases at J, with 5 bases between the two ends. CDR3 in DNA: TGCGCCAGCAGCACCGGCTCCTACGAGCAGTACTTC. Translated, it gives CASSTGSYEQYF.

This clone was seen only once. The chain joins TRBV11-3 to TRBJ2-6; the match to TRBD2 covers 7 bases. Germline values: CDR1 SGHNT, CDR2 YENEEA. V lost 3 bases and J lost 0; bases outside the gene matches: 8. This CDR3 is built from 18 residues. The CDR3 DNA is TGTGCCAGCAGCTTGGGCACAGCGGGAAGCTCTGGGGCCAACGTCCTGACTTTC. Encoded protein: CASSLGTAGSSGANVLTF.

V gene TRBV7-9 combines with J gene TRBJ2-3; perhaps D is TRBD1 or TRBD2 (5 bases each). V was clipped by 1 base and J by 2 bases, with 19 bases between them. From germline, CDR1 is SEHNR and CDR2 FQNEAQ (reference sequence). The CDR3 sequence is 18 residues long. CDR3 bases: TGTGCCAGCAGCTTAGTAGAGGGGAGACCCGTTCTCACAGATACGCAGTATTTT. As protein: CASSLVEGRPVLTDTQYF.

The rearrangement uses TRBV18 and TRBJ2-1, with 9 nucleotides matching TRBD2. Germline assignment: CDR1 KGHSH and CDR2 LQKENI. Unmatched junction bases numbered 19, after V lost 4 bases and J lost 0 bases. The CDR3 runs 21 residues. CDR3 bases: TGTGCCAGCTCACTTCTTGGCGGAGTCCTAGCGGGACCAAGCTCCTACAATGAGCAGTTCTTC. This translates into CASSLLGGVLAGPSSYNEQFF.

This sequence joins TRBV5-1 and TRBJ2-5; D gene uncertain. Trimming removed 0 bases from V and 5 bases from J, with 14 bases in between. CDR1 SGHRS and CDR2 YFSETQ come from the germline V gene. This CDR3 contains 15 residues. CDR3 amino acids: CASSLAARRSETQYF. In DNA form, the CDR3 reads TGCGCCAGCAGCTTGGCGGCTCGTCGGTCTGAGACCCAGTACTTC.

The CDR3 is CAWSGRWGDSGNTIYF. The DNA for the CDR3 is TGTGCCTGGAGTGGAAGGTGGGGGGACTCTGGAAACACCATATATTTT. The V gene is TRBV30, the J gene TRBJ1-3; TRBD1 is a possible D gene (5 bases). The CDR3 loop spans 16 amino acids. Germline V gene lookup returns CDR1 GTSNPN and CDR2 SVGIG (reference sequence). Trimming stripped 1 base from V and 0 bases from J, with 13 bases between.

V and J are TRBV6-5 and TRBJ2-7, with D possibly being TRBD2 (6 bases). The germline V gene encodes CDR1 MNHEY and CDR2 SVGAGI. The CDR3 contains 15 residues. V lost 0 bases to trimming and J lost 0 bases, with 9 bases between them. CDR3: CASSYSGLSSYEQYF. CDR3 sequence (DNA): TGTGCCAGCAGTTACTCGGGACTGAGCTCCTACGAGCAGTACTTC.

The J gene is TRBJ2-5, the V gene TRBV6-6, with 9 bases fitting TRBD1. The CDR3 extends over 16 amino acids. V was clipped by 8 bases and J by 4 bases; unmatched bases: 14. Germline assignment: CDR1 MNHNY and CDR2 SVGAGI (reference sequence). The CDR3 reads CASANSQGARGETQYF. The CDR3 nucleotides are TGTGCCAGCGCCAACTCACAGGGGGCCCGGGGAGAGACCCAGTACTTC.

The gene calls are TRBV28 and TRBJ1-2; 10 bases map to TRBD1. V lost 5 bases and J lost 4; bases outside the gene matches: 13. Germline assignment: CDR1 MDHEN and CDR2 SYDVKM. The CDR3 is 17 residues long. This chain's CDR3 is CASSLRGQGIIGYGYTF. The CDR3 DNA reads as TGTGCCAGCAGTCTTCGGGGACAGGGGATTATTGGCTATGGCTACACCTTC.

This sequence joins TRBV5-1 and TRBJ1-2; D possibly corresponds to TRBD1 (5 bases). Trimming took 2 bases from V and 2 from J, leaving 10 bases between them. Germline CDR1 reads SGHRS; CDR2 reads YFSETQ. The length of the CDR3 is 14 residues. CDR3 nucleotide sequence: TGCGCCAGCAGCTTCGGGAGGGACAACTATGGCTACACCTTC. It specifies CASSFGRDNYGYTF.

This rearrangement joins TRBV27 to TRBJ1-4; D is uncertain. The V end lost 4 bases, the J end lost 1 base, and 13 bases lay between the germline ends. From germline, CDR1 is MNHEY and CDR2 SMNVEV (reference sequence). The CDR3 spans 16 residues. In DNA form, the CDR3 reads TGTGCCAGCAGTTGGGGAGGCAAACGAACTAATGAAAAACTGTTTTTT. Its translation: CASSWGGKRTNEKLFF.

The genes are TRBV6-6 and TRBJ2-7; 7 nucleotides agree with TRBD1. Trimming at V came to 6 bases and at J to 3 bases, leaving 5 bases not matched to a gene. Germline CDR1 is MNHNY and CDR2 is SVGAGI (reference sequence). The CDR3 is made up of 13 amino acids. CDR3 in amino acids: CASSIDRVYEQYF. The CDR3 DNA is TGTGCCAGCAGCATAGACAGGGTCTACGAGCAGTACTTC.

This chain uses TRBV6-1 with TRBJ2-7; TRBD1 agrees at 9 bases. The CDR3 sequence is 14 residues long. Germline V CDR1 and CDR2: MNHNS, SASEGT. The trim removed 6 bases at V and 4 bases at J, leaving 7 bases unmatched. The CDR3 sequence is CASRAGTGYYEQYF. The CDR3 DNA sequence: TGTGCCAGCAGGGCCGGGACAGGGTATTACGAGCAGTACTTC.

This rearrangement joins TRBV11-2 to TRBJ2-2; 9 bases map to TRBD2. The CDR3 extends over 15 amino acids. The junction had 5 bases not matched to a gene; V was cut back by 3 bases and J by 6 bases. Looked up from germline, CDR1 is SGHAT and CDR2 is FQNNGV. As DNA, the CDR3 is TGTGCCAGCAGCTTCAGCGGGAGGAAGTCCGGGGAGCTGTTTTTT. Its protein product is CASSFSGRKSGELFF.

This chain uses TRBV30 with TRBJ1-6; tentatively, D is TRBD1 (6 bases). Trimming pared 3 bases from V and 8 bases from J, leaving 11 bases between. The CDR3 loop spans 13 amino acids. Germline V gives CDR1 GTSNPN, CDR2 SVGIG (reference sequence). The CDR3 region has the DNA TGTGCCTGGAGCCGGGGGCGGGATTCACCCCTCCACTTT. Its translation: CAWSRGRDSPLHF.

The rearrangement uses TRBV7-9 and TRBJ1-5, with 7 bases aligning to TRBD1. The V gene end was trimmed by 1 base and the J gene end by 6 bases; junction bases not matched to a gene: 9. Germline V gene lookup returns CDR1 SEHNR and CDR2 FQNEAQ (reference sequence). The CDR3 is 16 residues long. Here the CDR3 reads CASSLGVGRGPQPQHF. DNA for the CDR3: TGTGCCAGCAGCTTAGGGGTTGGTAGGGGGCCTCAGCCCCAGCATTTT.

The chain carries TRBV18 and TRBJ2-7; 8 nucleotides align to TRBD2. The CDR3 contains 14 residues. J gave up 5 bases and V 0 bases, and 3 bases lay outside the gene matches. Germline CDR1 KGHSH, CDR2 LQKENI. CDR3 in amino acids: CASSPPGLGHEQYF. CDR3 coding DNA: TGTGCCAGCTCACCACCGGGACTAGGACACGAGCAGTACTTC. The full variable domain, in which reference TRBV18 and TRBJ2-7 provide the parts outside the CDR3, is NAGVMQNPRHLVRRRGQEARLRCSPMKGHSHVYWYRQLPEEGLKFMVYLQKENIIDESGMPKERFSAEFPKEGPSILRIQQVVRGDSAAYFCASSPPGLGHEQYFGPGTRLTVT.